This TCR beta chain was sequenced during a study of a mutant IDH1 vaccine in newly diagnosed glioma. Study details: Vaccines began 4-6 weeks after radiotherapy alone, or with temozolomide cycles. Participants attended visit V12, the safety follow-up, at week 35, and then attended visit V13 at week 47. Patients previously underwent radiotherapy, temozolomide, or both, and most underwent both.

Study-level findings and limits: Pseudoprogression seemed unrelated to changes in top peripheral T cell clonotypes.

Specified time point: week 47, end of study. Every vaccination contained 300 ug of the mutant IDH1 20-mer peptide and was paired with topical imiquimod. Germline assignment: CDR1 LNHDA and CDR2 SQIVND (reference sequence). The V end was cut by 3 bases, the J end by 4 bases, with 15 bases between. The CDR3 has 15 residues. TCRdb's table, derived via immunoSEQ multiplex PCR, lists solely in-frame clones and lacks some. The sample yields 84,000 or so clones, 70% to 90% seen once. With regard to this clone: Antigen specificity is unknown.

The sample here was PBMCs, taken from a glioma patient whose treatment included an IDH1 peptide vaccine. This TCR was recovered from a man aged 35-49 years with glioma. This chain connects TRBV19 to TRBJ1-1; weak D call: TRBD1 (5 bases). The chain's CDR3 is CASSMIEGLGTEAFF. CDR3 coding DNA: TGTGCCAGTAGTATGATTGAGGGGCTCGGCACTGAAGCTTTCTTT.